Listed here is a single TCR beta chain. Per the germline V gene, CDR1 is GTSNPN and CDR2 is SVGIG (reference sequence). CDR3 length equals 15 residues. The V gene end was trimmed by 7 bases and the J gene end by 0 bases; junction bases not matched to a gene: 11. These data are taken from a study of tumor-infiltrating lymphocytes in oesophageal squamous cell carcinoma. TCRdb reprocessed the PCR reads with MiXCR, giving one entry per CDR3 protein. Here the sample spans about 22,000 distinct CDR3 sequences, approximately 34% being singletons. Sample: esophageal tumor tissue. This clonotype was sampled from a female donor with esophageal squamous cell carcinoma. The chain combines TRBV30 with TRBJ1-1, with 7 nucleotides matching TRBD1. The CDR3 nucleotides read TGTGCCTCCTATCGGGTCCAGGGGGTGAACACTGAAGCTTTCTTT. Protein product: CASYRVQGVNTEAFF.